The rows below give T cell receptor beta chains drawn from one sample of a study of CD8 T cells in ankylosing spondylitis. Each CDR3 protein gets one entry after TCRdb re-called the 5' RACE reads with MiXCR. This table has around 770,000 distinct CDR3 sequences, about 12% appearing once. Sequencing used blood, either unsorted or a sorted T cell fraction (not recorded which). The receptors come from a male donor with ankylosing spondylitis. Both conserved end residues are part of each CDR3. Fields, in order: clone size, V gene, J gene, D gene, CDR3 DNA, CDR3 protein. A D gene is named only where the DNA matches it firmly. A clone size is listed for some rows: how often the clone was seen (once, few, many), or a class if it is expanded.

clone size: few
V gene: TRBV6-2/TRBV6-3
J gene: TRBJ2-2
D gene: -
CDR3 DNA: TGTGCCAGCAGTTACTCGGGTAACGCGAACACCGGGGAGCTGTTTTTT
CDR3 protein: CASSYSGNANTGELFF

clone size: -
V gene: TRBV12-3/TRBV12-4
J gene: TRBJ2-1
D gene: TRBD2
CDR3 DNA: TGTGCCAGCAGCGCGGGACTAGCCGGTGAGCAGTTCTTC
CDR3 protein: CASSAGLAGEQFF

clone size: few
V gene: TRBV6-1
J gene: TRBJ1-6
D gene: TRBD1
CDR3 DNA: TGTGCCAGCAGCCGGGACAGGGGAGTATCCCTCCACTTT
CDR3 protein: CASSRDRGVSLHF

clone size: -
V gene: TRBV6-5
J gene: TRBJ2-5
D gene: TRBD2
CDR3 DNA: TGTGCCAGCAGTTACGGACAACGACTAGCGGGCCAAGGGGCCCAGTACTTC
CDR3 protein: CASSYGQRLAGQGAQYF

clone size: many
V gene: TRBV6-1
J gene: TRBJ1-1
D gene: -
CDR3 DNA: TGTGCCAGCAGTATAGGGGCCATGAACACTGAAGCTTTCTTT
CDR3 protein: CASSIGAMNTEAFF

clone size: few
V gene: TRBV20-1
J gene: TRBJ2-2
D gene: -
CDR3 DNA: TGCAGTGCTAGAGGCAGGGCGAACACCGGGGAGCTGTTTTTT
CDR3 protein: CSARGRANTGELFF

clone size: few
V gene: TRBV9
J gene: TRBJ2-1
D gene: TRBD2
CDR3 DNA: TGTGCCAGCAGCTCTACTAGCGGAAACACCAATGAGCAGTTCTTC
CDR3 protein: CASSSTSGNTNEQFF

clone size: few
V gene: TRBV20-1
J gene: TRBJ2-1
D gene: TRBD2
CDR3 DNA: TGCAGTGCTCCGAACCGAGCCGGGAGGGCCGTAAATGAGCAGTTCTTC
CDR3 protein: CSAPNRAGRAVNEQFF

clone size: few
V gene: TRBV27
J gene: TRBJ2-3
D gene: -
CDR3 DNA: TGTGCCAGCAGAGGGTTTAGCACAGATACGCAGTATTTT
CDR3 protein: CASRGFSTDTQYF

clone size: -
V gene: TRBV20-1
J gene: TRBJ2-1
D gene: -
CDR3 DNA: TGCAGTGCCACGTCGGGGGGCCCCTACAATGAGCAGTTCTTC
CDR3 protein: CSATSGGPYNEQFF

clone size: few
V gene: TRBV5-6
J gene: TRBJ2-3
D gene: -
CDR3 DNA: TGTGCCAGCAGCCCGGTTTGGGAAGGCGATACGCAGTATTTT
CDR3 protein: CASSPVWEGDTQYF

clone size: many
V gene: TRBV7-3
J gene: TRBJ2-1
D gene: -
CDR3 DNA: TGTGCCAGCAGCTTAACACGGACTCTTAACAATGAGCAGTTCTTC
CDR3 protein: CASSLTRTLNNEQFF

clone size: -
V gene: TRBV20-1
J gene: TRBJ2-5
D gene: TRBD2
CDR3 DNA: TGCAGTGCTAGTAGTAGTCTAGCGGATGTACAAGAGACCCAGTACTTC
CDR3 protein: CSASSSLADVQETQYF

clone size: many
V gene: TRBV7-2
J gene: TRBJ1-1
D gene: -
CDR3 DNA: TGTGCCAGCAGCTTAGCGGCAGGGGTTACTGAAGCTTTCTTT
CDR3 protein: CASSLAAGVTEAFF

clone size: few
V gene: TRBV20-1
J gene: TRBJ1-2
D gene: -
CDR3 DNA: TGCAGTGCTAGTCTCGGCCCAAAGAGGCTCTACACCTTC
CDR3 protein: CSASLGPKRLYTF

clone size: few
V gene: TRBV7-9
J gene: TRBJ1-2
D gene: -
CDR3 DNA: TGTGCCAGCAGCTCCCCCTTTATAGCTAACTATGGCTACACCTTC
CDR3 protein: CASSSPFIANYGYTF

clone size: few
V gene: TRBV6-1
J gene: TRBJ1-3
D gene: -
CDR3 DNA: TGTGCCAGCAGCCCCCCGGCTGGAAACACCATATATTTT
CDR3 protein: CASSPPAGNTIYF

clone size: few
V gene: TRBV12-3/TRBV12-4
J gene: TRBJ2-7
D gene: -
CDR3 DNA: TGTGCCAGCAGTCCCAGACAGTACTCCTACGAGCAGTACTTC
CDR3 protein: CASSPRQYSYEQYF

clone size: -
V gene: TRBV20-1
J gene: TRBJ2-7
D gene: -
CDR3 DNA: TGCAGTGCTAGAGGAACCCCGAATCCCTACGAGCAGTACTTC
CDR3 protein: CSARGTPNPYEQYF

clone size: few
V gene: TRBV7-9
J gene: TRBJ2-1
D gene: -
CDR3 DNA: TGTGCCAGCAGCTTAGTACCCCGGGACTTTTACTACAATGAGCAGTTCTTC
CDR3 protein: CASSLVPRDFYYNEQFF

clone size: many
V gene: TRBV7-2
J gene: TRBJ2-7
D gene: -
CDR3 DNA: TGTGCCAGCAGACTTGGAGGATCCTACGAGCAGTACTTC
CDR3 protein: CASRLGGSYEQYF

clone size: -
V gene: TRBV5-4
J gene: TRBJ2-5
D gene: -
CDR3 DNA: TGTGCCAGCAGCTTTCTGGTTTCTACGGAGACCCAGTACTTC
CDR3 protein: CASSFLVSTETQYF

clone size: many
V gene: TRBV20-1
J gene: TRBJ1-2
D gene: -
CDR3 DNA: TGCAGTGCTGGGACCGGAGCTAACTATGGCTACACCTTC
CDR3 protein: CSAGTGANYGYTF

clone size: few
V gene: TRBV7-3
J gene: TRBJ2-2
D gene: -
CDR3 DNA: TGTGCCAGCAGCTTAACCGTGGACCCCGCCGGGGAGCTGTTTTTT
CDR3 protein: CASSLTVDPAGELFF

clone size: many
V gene: TRBV20-1
J gene: TRBJ1-2
D gene: TRBD1
CDR3 DNA: TGCAGTGCTGCCCCTGGACAGGGGGCGAGTGGCTACACCTTC
CDR3 protein: CSAAPGQGASGYTF

clone size: -
V gene: TRBV6-2/TRBV6-3
J gene: TRBJ1-1
D gene: -
CDR3 DNA: TGTGCCAGCAGTTACCCCGGCAGGGTGAAAACTGAAGCTTTCTTT
CDR3 protein: CASSYPGRVKTEAFF

clone size: -
V gene: TRBV7-2
J gene: TRBJ1-1
D gene: -
CDR3 DNA: TGTGCCAGCTCCACAGGGAGCACTGAAGCTTTCTTT
CDR3 protein: CASSTGSTEAFF

clone size: many
V gene: TRBV4-3
J gene: TRBJ2-5
D gene: -
CDR3 DNA: TGCGCCAGCAGCCAACGTCGAGCCCTAGTACAAGAGACCCAGTACTTC
CDR3 protein: CASSQRRALVQETQYF

clone size: -
V gene: TRBV15
J gene: TRBJ1-2
D gene: -
CDR3 DNA: TGTGCCACCAGCAGAGATCTTCCGGGTGGCGGCTACACCTTC
CDR3 protein: CATSRDLPGGGYTF

clone size: -
V gene: TRBV28
J gene: TRBJ2-6
D gene: -
CDR3 DNA: TGTGCCAGCAGCCCGTTGGTCCTCGGGGCCAACGTCCTGACTTTC
CDR3 protein: CASSPLVLGANVLTF

clone size: -
V gene: TRBV5-1
J gene: TRBJ2-7
D gene: TRBD2
CDR3 DNA: TGCGCCAGCAGCTTGACTAGCGACTACGAGCAGTACTTC
CDR3 protein: CASSLTSDYEQYF

clone size: -
V gene: TRBV6-5
J gene: TRBJ1-6
D gene: -
CDR3 DNA: TGTGCCAGCAGTTACTCGTTGTATTTAGCCTCACCCCTCCACTTT
CDR3 protein: CASSYSLYLASPLHF

clone size: many
V gene: TRBV6-1
J gene: TRBJ1-2
D gene: TRBD1
CDR3 DNA: TGTGCCAGCAAGGGGGCAGGGCTCTATGGCTACACCTTC
CDR3 protein: CASKGAGLYGYTF

clone size: -
V gene: TRBV5-1
J gene: TRBJ2-7
D gene: -
CDR3 DNA: TGCGCCAGCAGCTTCAACGCAAGAGGGGTTGAAGAGCAGTACTTC
CDR3 protein: CASSFNARGVEEQYF

clone size: -
V gene: TRBV11-2
J gene: TRBJ2-5
D gene: -
CDR3 DNA: TGTGCCAGCAGTTCCTTTGACAGGTCCCAAGAGACCCAGTACTTC
CDR3 protein: CASSSFDRSQETQYF

clone size: -
V gene: TRBV29-1
J gene: TRBJ2-5
D gene: TRBD1
CDR3 DNA: TGCAGCGTTGTCCAGGGGGACGAGACCCAGTACTTC
CDR3 protein: CSVVQGDETQYF

clone size: many
V gene: TRBV9
J gene: TRBJ1-3
D gene: -
CDR3 DNA: TGTGCCAGCAGCGCAAGTTTGGAAGGAAACACCATATATTTT
CDR3 protein: CASSASLEGNTIYF

clone size: few
V gene: TRBV5-1
J gene: TRBJ2-3
D gene: TRBD2
CDR3 DNA: TGCGCCAGCCTTAGCGGGCCGGACGTGGGCACAGATACGCAGTATTTT
CDR3 protein: CASLSGPDVGTDTQYF

clone size: few
V gene: TRBV6-1
J gene: TRBJ2-7
D gene: TRBD1
CDR3 DNA: TGTGCCAGCAGCAAGGGACAGGGGGACTCCTACGAGCAGTACTTC
CDR3 protein: CASSKGQGDSYEQYF

clone size: -
V gene: TRBV12-3/TRBV12-4
J gene: TRBJ1-4
D gene: -
CDR3 DNA: TGTGCCAGCAGTTACCGAGGGAATAGGAATGAAAAACTGTTTTTT
CDR3 protein: CASSYRGNRNEKLFF

clone size: few
V gene: TRBV19
J gene: TRBJ2-2
D gene: -
CDR3 DNA: TGTGCCAGTAGTGCCAGCTACGCCGGGGAGCTGTTTTTT
CDR3 protein: CASSASYAGELFF

clone size: few
V gene: TRBV20-1
J gene: TRBJ2-3
D gene: TRBD2
CDR3 DNA: TGCAGTGCCCCCAGCGGGGCCCGCACAGATACGCAGTATTTT
CDR3 protein: CSAPSGARTDTQYF

clone size: few
V gene: TRBV28
J gene: TRBJ2-3
D gene: -
CDR3 DNA: TGTGCCAGCAGTTTAAAACAGAATTCAGATACGCAGTATTTT
CDR3 protein: CASSLKQNSDTQYF

clone size: few
V gene: TRBV6-5
J gene: TRBJ1-6
D gene: -
CDR3 DNA: TGTGCCAGCAGACGACATAATTCACCCCTCCACTTT
CDR3 protein: CASRRHNSPLHF

clone size: many
V gene: TRBV4-3
J gene: TRBJ1-6
D gene: -
CDR3 DNA: TGCGCCAGCAGCCAAGATTCAGGCAGATCACCCCTCCACTTT
CDR3 protein: CASSQDSGRSPLHF

clone size: many
V gene: TRBV6-4
J gene: TRBJ2-7
D gene: -
CDR3 DNA: TGTGCCAGCAGTGCCCAAGCGGGTAAGATCTACGAGCAGTACTTC
CDR3 protein: CASSAQAGKIYEQYF

clone size: few
V gene: TRBV5-1
J gene: TRBJ1-2
D gene: -
CDR3 DNA: TGCGCCAGCAGCTTGGGGGGGACCGTCAACTATGGCTACACCTTC
CDR3 protein: CASSLGGTVNYGYTF

clone size: -
V gene: TRBV7-6
J gene: TRBJ2-2
D gene: -
CDR3 DNA: TGTGCCAGCAGCTTAGGGTTTCGGCGAGCTTACGGGGAGCTGTTTTTT
CDR3 protein: CASSLGFRRAYGELFF

clone size: few
V gene: TRBV6-5
J gene: TRBJ2-1
D gene: TRBD2
CDR3 DNA: TGTGCCAGCAGTTCCCATAGCGGGGGGGCCTTCGAGCAGTTCTTC
CDR3 protein: CASSSHSGGAFEQFF

clone size: few
V gene: TRBV10-3
J gene: TRBJ2-6
D gene: -
CDR3 DNA: TGTGCCATCAGTGAGAGACTGCTCTCTGGGGCCAACGTCCTGACTTTC
CDR3 protein: CAISERLLSGANVLTF

clone size: many
V gene: TRBV20-1
J gene: TRBJ2-3
D gene: -
CDR3 DNA: TGCAGTGCTGGGGAAGTAGATACGCAGTATTTT
CDR3 protein: CSAGEVDTQYF

clone size: few
V gene: TRBV5-1
J gene: TRBJ2-3
D gene: -
CDR3 DNA: TGCGCCAGCAGCTTGGATCCGGGCTCAGATACGCAGTATTTT
CDR3 protein: CASSLDPGSDTQYF

clone size: many
V gene: TRBV10-3
J gene: TRBJ1-2
D gene: -
CDR3 DNA: TGTGCCATCAGTGAGTCCGGGGTTGCCCAGGAAGGCTACACCTTC
CDR3 protein: CAISESGVAQEGYTF

clone size: few
V gene: TRBV5-5
J gene: TRBJ1-1
D gene: -
CDR3 DNA: TGTGCCAGCACCAAAATCCTGGTGGACACTGAAGCTTTCTTT
CDR3 protein: CASTKILVDTEAFF

clone size: -
V gene: TRBV5-1
J gene: TRBJ1-3
D gene: -
CDR3 DNA: TGCGCCAGCAGCTTGAGCGGGACCGATGGAAACACCATATATTTT
CDR3 protein: CASSLSGTDGNTIYF

clone size: -
V gene: TRBV28
J gene: TRBJ2-7
D gene: -
CDR3 DNA: TGTGCCAGCAGTTTACCCTCCAGGGGCGTGGACGAGCAGTACTTC
CDR3 protein: CASSLPSRGVDEQYF

clone size: few
V gene: TRBV12-5
J gene: TRBJ2-1
D gene: TRBD2
CDR3 DNA: TGTGCTAGTGGTTTGGGGTCTAGCGGCAGCAATGAGCAGTTCTTC
CDR3 protein: CASGLGSSGSNEQFF